The rows below give T cell receptor beta chains drawn from one sample of a study of OX40 agonist ivuxolimab in advanced cancers. The protocol was immunoSEQ multiplex PCR, while the TCRdb copy is restricted to in-frame clones and leaves out a portion. The repertoire holds more than 95,000 clones, 80% to 95% seen once, with approximately 0.81% in the top ten. The sample was CD4+ or CD8+ T cells sorted from blood, taken in a trial of the OX40 agonist ivuxolimab. These receptors came from an adult with an advanced solid tumor such as melanoma, head and neck, liver or kidney cancer. The CDR3 runs from the conserved cysteine through the conserved F or W. A D gene is named only where the DNA matches it firmly. Clone size is shown for a subset of rows, as once, few, many or a class of expanded clone.

v_call: TRBV7-3; d_call: TRBD1; j_call: TRBJ1-1; clone_size: few; cdr3_nt: TGTGCCAGCAGCTTTACCGGGACAGGGAACACTGAAGCTTTCTTT; cdr3_aa: CASSFTGTGNTEAFF
v_call: TRBV5-1; d_call: .; j_call: TRBJ2-5; clone_size: .; cdr3_nt: TGCGCCAGCAGCTTGGTGGGACGCGGGACCGGAGAGACCCAGTACTTC; cdr3_aa: CASSLVGRGTGETQYF
v_call: TRBV6-6; d_call: .; j_call: TRBJ1-5; clone_size: .; cdr3_nt: TGTGCCAGCAGTTACTCGAACGGCAATCAGCCCCAGCATTTT; cdr3_aa: CASSYSNGNQPQHF
v_call: TRBV10-3; d_call: .; j_call: TRBJ1-1; clone_size: .; cdr3_nt: TGTGCCATCAGTGAGGAGACTTTCACTGAAGCTTTCTTT; cdr3_aa: CAISEETFTEAFF
v_call: TRBV6-6; d_call: .; j_call: TRBJ2-2; clone_size: .; cdr3_nt: TGTGCCAGCAACCCTCCGGGTTTCGTCGAGCTGTTTTTT; cdr3_aa: CASNPPGFVELFF
v_call: TRBV6-5; d_call: .; j_call: TRBJ1-3; clone_size: .; cdr3_nt: TGTGCCAGCAGCTTCGGAGGGATCGGAAACACCATATATTTT; cdr3_aa: CASSFGGIGNTIYF
v_call: TRBV5-4; d_call: TRBD1; j_call: TRBJ1-5; clone_size: .; cdr3_nt: TGCGCCAGCAGCCAAGAAGCCAGGGGGCGGACCAATCAGCCCCAGCATTTT; cdr3_aa: CASSQEARGRTNQPQHF
v_call: TRBV5-1; d_call: .; j_call: TRBJ2-5; clone_size: .; cdr3_nt: TGCGCCAGCAGCTTGGGGACAGTCCTCCAAGAGACCCAGTACTTC; cdr3_aa: CASSLGTVLQETQYF
v_call: TRBV30; d_call: .; j_call: TRBJ1-1; clone_size: .; cdr3_nt: TGTGCCTGGAGCCCAGGGAGAGGCCCCAACACTGAAGCTTTCTTT; cdr3_aa: CAWSPGRGPNTEAFF
v_call: TRBV5-6; d_call: .; j_call: TRBJ1-1; clone_size: .; cdr3_nt: TGTGCCAGCAGCTTGGGGGGAGGGAACACTGAAGCTTTCTTT; cdr3_aa: CASSLGGGNTEAFF
v_call: TRBV6-5; d_call: .; j_call: TRBJ2-5; clone_size: .; cdr3_nt: TGTGCCAGCACCAAACAAGCCCAAGAGACCCAGTACTTC; cdr3_aa: CASTKQAQETQYF
v_call: TRBV2; d_call: .; j_call: TRBJ2-3; clone_size: .; cdr3_nt: TGTGCCAGCAGCGAAGGGGGGAGAGGCGCAGATACGCAGTATTTT; cdr3_aa: CASSEGGRGADTQYF
v_call: TRBV19; d_call: TRBD1; j_call: TRBJ1-2; clone_size: .; cdr3_nt: TGTGCCAGTACCCTGGAGGGGGCTCATTATGGCTACACCTTC; cdr3_aa: CASTLEGAHYGYTF
v_call: TRBV11-3; d_call: .; j_call: TRBJ1-4; clone_size: .; cdr3_nt: TGTGCCAGCAGCCCCCAGGTGGGAAAGGTTGAAAAACTGTTTTTT; cdr3_aa: CASSPQVGKVEKLFF
v_call: TRBV19; d_call: .; j_call: TRBJ2-7; clone_size: .; cdr3_nt: TGTGCCAGTAGTATAGGGAACGGTCCTATAGAGCAGTACTTC; cdr3_aa: CASSIGNGPIEQYF
v_call: TRBV29-1; d_call: TRBD2; j_call: TRBJ2-3; clone_size: .; cdr3_nt: TGCAGCGTGCAGGGACTAGCGGACCTAGGAAGGACAGATACGCAGTATTTT; cdr3_aa: CSVQGLADLGRTDTQYF
v_call: TRBV28; d_call: TRBD2; j_call: TRBJ2-3; clone_size: .; cdr3_nt: TGTGCCAGCAGAGGTAGCGGGGCGGCAGATACGCAGTATTTT; cdr3_aa: CASRGSGAADTQYF
v_call: TRBV7-3; d_call: .; j_call: TRBJ2-2; clone_size: .; cdr3_nt: TGTGCCAGCTCACTGAACACCGGGGAGCTGTTTTTT; cdr3_aa: CASSLNTGELFF
v_call: TRBV5-1; d_call: TRBD1; j_call: TRBJ1-5; clone_size: .; cdr3_nt: TGCGCCAGCAGCACGACAGGGGGGGAACAGCCCCAGCATTTT; cdr3_aa: CASSTTGGEQPQHF
v_call: TRBV7-6; d_call: TRBD1; j_call: TRBJ1-2; clone_size: .; cdr3_nt: TGTGCCAGCAGCTCAGGACAGGGTCGGGATGGCTACACCTTC; cdr3_aa: CASSSGQGRDGYTF
v_call: TRBV19; d_call: .; j_call: TRBJ1-4; clone_size: .; cdr3_nt: TGTGCCAGTAGTATTCGGCAGGGGAGTGAAAAACTGTTTTTT; cdr3_aa: CASSIRQGSEKLFF
v_call: TRBV11-3; d_call: TRBD1; j_call: TRBJ2-6; clone_size: .; cdr3_nt: TGTGCCAGCAGCTTATTGGCAGGGGGCAGTGGGGCCAACGTCCTGACTTTC; cdr3_aa: CASSLLAGGSGANVLTF
v_call: TRBV5-1; d_call: TRBD2; j_call: TRBJ2-5; clone_size: .; cdr3_nt: TGCGCCAGCAGCAGGGTAGCGGGAGCCGCCGGGGAGACCCAGTACTTC; cdr3_aa: CASSRVAGAAGETQYF
v_call: TRBV2; d_call: TRBD2; j_call: TRBJ2-7; clone_size: .; cdr3_nt: TGTGCCAGCAGAGGGCGGGAGGGCCGCGAGCAGTACTTC; cdr3_aa: CASRGREGREQYF
v_call: TRBV6-1; d_call: TRBD1; j_call: TRBJ2-7; clone_size: once; cdr3_nt: TGTGCCAGCAGGATCGGACAGGCCTACGAGCAGTACTTC; cdr3_aa: CASRIGQAYEQYF
v_call: TRBV14; d_call: .; j_call: TRBJ1-6; clone_size: .; cdr3_nt: TGTGCCAGCAGCCAAGCGACCGTGGGGTCACCCCTCCACTTT; cdr3_aa: CASSQATVGSPLHF
v_call: TRBV10-3; d_call: .; j_call: TRBJ1-1; clone_size: .; cdr3_nt: TGTGCCATCAGTCAAGAGTACGGCAACACTGAAGCTTTCTTT; cdr3_aa: CAISQEYGNTEAFF
v_call: TRBV19; d_call: .; j_call: TRBJ1-2; clone_size: .; cdr3_nt: TGTGCCAGTAGTAGAGGACAGAGGGCAATCTATGGCTACACCTTC; cdr3_aa: CASSRGQRAIYGYTF
v_call: TRBV14; d_call: TRBD1; j_call: TRBJ2-2; clone_size: .; cdr3_nt: TGTGCCAGCAGCCGACAGGGACGGGCCGGGGAGCTGTTTTTT; cdr3_aa: CASSRQGRAGELFF
v_call: TRBV27; d_call: TRBD2; j_call: TRBJ2-1; clone_size: .; cdr3_nt: TGTGCCAGCAGTTCCCGAGTTGTACAGCGGGAGCCCGACAATGAGCAGTTCTTC; cdr3_aa: CASSSRVVQREPDNEQFF
v_call: TRBV15; d_call: TRBD1; j_call: TRBJ2-7; clone_size: .; cdr3_nt: TGTGCCACCAGCGGATCCGGGACAGATATAACCTACGAGCAGTACTTC; cdr3_aa: CATSGSGTDITYEQYF
v_call: TRBV7-7; d_call: TRBD2; j_call: TRBJ2-4; clone_size: .; cdr3_nt: TGTGCTAGCAGCTTAGGCGGGAGGGCCCGAGTCAAAAACATTCAGTACTTC; cdr3_aa: CASSLGGRARVKNIQYF
v_call: TRBV28; d_call: TRBD1; j_call: TRBJ1-3; clone_size: .; cdr3_nt: TGTGCCAGCACCGTGCCAGGGGGCAGTGGAAACACCATATATTTT; cdr3_aa: CASTVPGGSGNTIYF
v_call: TRBV6-1; d_call: .; j_call: TRBJ2-7; clone_size: .; cdr3_nt: TGTGCCAGCAGTGAATATGGCAGTGTCGGAACCTACGAGCAGTACTTC; cdr3_aa: CASSEYGSVGTYEQYF
v_call: TRBV5-4; d_call: TRBD2; j_call: TRBJ2-2; clone_size: .; cdr3_nt: TGTGCCAGCAGCTTTGGCGGGAGGGGCACCGGGGAGCTGTTTTTT; cdr3_aa: CASSFGGRGTGELFF
v_call: TRBV19; d_call: .; j_call: TRBJ1-1; clone_size: .; cdr3_nt: TGTGCCAGTAGTATCACGGGTGGGACTGAAGCTTTCTTT; cdr3_aa: CASSITGGTEAFF
v_call: TRBV30; d_call: .; j_call: TRBJ1-1; clone_size: .; cdr3_nt: TGTGCCTGGAACAGGGCGATGAGGCCTGAAGCTTTCTTT; cdr3_aa: CAWNRAMRPEAFF
v_call: TRBV19; d_call: .; j_call: TRBJ1-4; clone_size: .; cdr3_nt: TGTGCCAGTAGTATGGGGGGCCTATCTTATGAAAAACTGTTTTTT; cdr3_aa: CASSMGGLSYEKLFF
v_call: TRBV5-1; d_call: TRBD2; j_call: TRBJ2-3; clone_size: .; cdr3_nt: TGCGCCAGCAGCTTGGCCTCTTTGGGACTAGCGGGAGATGTTACGCAGTATTTT; cdr3_aa: CASSLASLGLAGDVTQYF
v_call: TRBV21-1; d_call: .; j_call: TRBJ2-3; clone_size: .; cdr3_nt: TGTGCGGGCAGGGGGAGGACAGATACGCAGTATTTT; cdr3_aa: CAGRGRTDTQYF
v_call: TRBV19; d_call: .; j_call: TRBJ2-1; clone_size: .; cdr3_nt: TGTGCCAGTACAGGCGCGCCCAGCCCCGCAATGGGTGAGCAGTTCTTC; cdr3_aa: CASTGAPSPAMGEQFF
v_call: TRBV7-3; d_call: .; j_call: TRBJ1-1; clone_size: .; cdr3_nt: TGTGCCAGCAGCTTGGATTCTGGCTCTATAGGGATGAACACTGAAGCTTTCTTT; cdr3_aa: CASSLDSGSIGMNTEAFF
v_call: TRBV15; d_call: TRBD1; j_call: TRBJ1-1; clone_size: .; cdr3_nt: TGTGCCACCAGCAGTAGGAGGACAGGGGGGAACACTGAAGCTTTCTTT; cdr3_aa: CATSSRRTGGNTEAFF
v_call: TRBV5-1; d_call: .; j_call: TRBJ1-1; clone_size: .; cdr3_nt: TGCGCCAGCAGCTTCATGGGGGGCACTGAAGCTTTCTTT; cdr3_aa: CASSFMGGTEAFF